These T cell receptor beta chains were read from a single sample in a study of vaccination and CD4 T cells after COVID-19. These receptors have no known antigen. One entry per CDR3 protein results from TCRdb running MiXCR on the PCR reads. The table records about 27,000 distinct CDR3 sequences, around 64% of them present only once. This material consisted of CD4+ T cells from blood, cultured in vitro, taken after SARS-CoV-2 vaccination. These receptors all come from a human donor who received a COVID-19 vaccine. CDR3s include the opening cysteine and the closing phenylalanine or tryptophan. D genes are given only for firm matches. Size is stated for part of the rows, as once, few or many counts, or as a class when the clone is expanded.

V: TRBV7-8; size: -; D: TRBD1; J: TRBJ2-7; DNA: TGTGCCAGCAGCTTAGCGCGGACAGGGGACGAGCAGTACTTC; CDR3: CASSLARTGDEQYF
V: TRBV2; size: -; D: TRBD2; J: TRBJ2-3; DNA: TGTGCCAGCCGAAAGACTAGCGGGCGAAGTACAGATACGCAGTATTTT; CDR3: CASRKTSGRSTDTQYF
V: TRBV6-1; size: -; D: TRBD1; J: TRBJ1-6; DNA: TGTGCCAGCAGTCAGACAGGGGGAAGTTCACCCCTCCACTTT; CDR3: CASSQTGGSSPLHF
V: TRBV20-1; size: few; D: -; J: TRBJ1-6; DNA: TGCAGTGCTAGACACCGGGATAATTCACCCCTCCACTTT; CDR3: CSARHRDNSPLHF
V: TRBV7-9; size: few; D: -; J: TRBJ1-2; DNA: TGTGCCAGCAGCTTAGAAGGGGGGCCCGGCTACACCTTC; CDR3: CASSLEGGPGYTF
V: TRBV19; size: few; D: TRBD1; J: TRBJ1-5; DNA: TGTGCCAGTAGTATAACGACAGGGGGAGGTAGCAATCAGCCCCAGCATTTT; CDR3: CASSITTGGGSNQPQHF
V: TRBV7-9; size: -; D: -; J: TRBJ2-5; DNA: TGTGCCAGCAGCCCAGATCCGTACGGACGGACTCGGGAGACCCAGTACTTC; CDR3: CASSPDPYGRTRETQYF
V: TRBV2; size: -; D: TRBD1; J: TRBJ2-7; DNA: TGTGCCAGCAGTTTGACAGGGTACGAGCAGTACTTC; CDR3: CASSLTGYEQYF
V: TRBV7-2; size: -; D: -; J: TRBJ2-3; DNA: TGTGCCAGCAGCTTCATTGGGCAGCTTCAAGCTACGCAGTATTTT; CDR3: CASSFIGQLQATQYF
V: TRBV2; size: -; D: -; J: TRBJ1-1; DNA: TGTGCCAGCCACAGGGATATGAACACTGAAGCTTTCTTT; CDR3: CASHRDMNTEAFF